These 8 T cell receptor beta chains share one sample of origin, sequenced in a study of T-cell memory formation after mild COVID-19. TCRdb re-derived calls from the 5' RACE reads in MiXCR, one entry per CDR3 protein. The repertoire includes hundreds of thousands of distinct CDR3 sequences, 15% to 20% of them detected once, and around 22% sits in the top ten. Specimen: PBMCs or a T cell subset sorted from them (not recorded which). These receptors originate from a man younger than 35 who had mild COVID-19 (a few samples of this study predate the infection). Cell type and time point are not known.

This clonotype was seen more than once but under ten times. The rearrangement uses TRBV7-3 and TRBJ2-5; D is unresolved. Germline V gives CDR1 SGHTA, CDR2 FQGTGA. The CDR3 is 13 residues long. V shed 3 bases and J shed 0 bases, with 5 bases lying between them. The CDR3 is CASSFAYQETQYF. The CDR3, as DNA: TGTGCCAGCAGCTTCGCCTACCAAGAGACCCAGTACTTC.

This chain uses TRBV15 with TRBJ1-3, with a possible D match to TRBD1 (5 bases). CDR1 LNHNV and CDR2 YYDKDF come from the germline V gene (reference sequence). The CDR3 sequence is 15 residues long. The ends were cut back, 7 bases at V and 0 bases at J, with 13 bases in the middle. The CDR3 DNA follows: TGTGCCACCACCACTCGGGGCTCCTCTGGAAACACCATATATTTT. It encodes CATTTRGSSGNTIYF.

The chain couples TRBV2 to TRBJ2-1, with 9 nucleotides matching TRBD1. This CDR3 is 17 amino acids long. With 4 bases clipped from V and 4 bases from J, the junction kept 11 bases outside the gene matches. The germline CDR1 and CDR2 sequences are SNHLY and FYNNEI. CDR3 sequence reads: CASSGTPGTGPYNEQFF. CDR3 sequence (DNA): TGTGCCAGCAGTGGCACCCCTGGGACAGGGCCGTACAATGAGCAGTTCTTC.

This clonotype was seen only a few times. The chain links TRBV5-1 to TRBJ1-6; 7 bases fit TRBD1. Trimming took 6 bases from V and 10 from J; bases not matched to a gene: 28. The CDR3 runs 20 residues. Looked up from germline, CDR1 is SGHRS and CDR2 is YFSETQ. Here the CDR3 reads CASTKQPMSLTGTDVSPLHF. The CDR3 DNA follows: TGCGCCAGCACAAAGCAACCGATGAGCCTGACAGGGACCGATGTATCACCCCTCCACTTT.

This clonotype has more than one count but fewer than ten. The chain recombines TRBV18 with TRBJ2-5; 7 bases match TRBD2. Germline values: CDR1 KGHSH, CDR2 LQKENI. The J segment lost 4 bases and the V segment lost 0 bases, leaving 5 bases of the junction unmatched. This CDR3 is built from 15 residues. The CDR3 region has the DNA TGTGCCAGCTCACCACCTTCCCTAGCGGCAGAGACCCAGTACTTC. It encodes CASSPPSLAAETQYF.

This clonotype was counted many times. The CDR3 loop is CASSLEPQTYNEQFF. CDR3 sequence (DNA): TGCGCCAGCAGCTTGGAACCGCAGACCTACAATGAGCAGTTCTTC. The V gene is TRBV5-1, the J gene TRBJ2-1; D is unresolved. Germline CDR1 reads SGHRS; CDR2 reads YFSETQ. V shed 0 bases and J shed 2 bases, with 9 bases lying between them. The length of the CDR3 is 15 residues.

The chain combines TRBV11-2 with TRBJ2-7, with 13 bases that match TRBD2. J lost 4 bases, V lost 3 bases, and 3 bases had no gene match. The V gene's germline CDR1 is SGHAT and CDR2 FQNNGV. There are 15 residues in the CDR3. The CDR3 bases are TGTGCCAGCAGCTTCGGGACTAGCGGGGCTTACGAGCAGTACTTC. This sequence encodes CASSFGTSGAYEQYF.

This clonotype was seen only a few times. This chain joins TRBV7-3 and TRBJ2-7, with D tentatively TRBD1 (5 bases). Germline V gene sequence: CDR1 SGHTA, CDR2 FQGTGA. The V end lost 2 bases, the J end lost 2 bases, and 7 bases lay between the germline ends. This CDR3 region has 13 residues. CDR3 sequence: CASSLDSTYEQYF. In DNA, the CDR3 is TGTGCCAGCAGCTTAGACAGTACCTACGAGCAGTACTTC.